What follows describes a single T cell receptor (beta chain). The target antigen is unknown. Germline V gene data show CDR1 as SGHAT and CDR2 as FQNNGV. The CDR3 sequence is 18 residues long. V gave up 6 bases and J gave up 0 bases; unmatched junction bases: 14. Sorted cells numbering about 19,000 to 1,000,000, with 10%, 30% or 50% RNA, yielded the naive CD8 libraries. As CD8+CD4-CCR7+CD45RA+ cells, naive CD8 T cells were sorted. This sample stems from a study of molecular identifiers for immune sequencing clone quantification. TCRdb independently ran MiXCR on the PCR reads; one entry per CDR3 protein. The sample lists 460,000 or so distinct CDR3 sequences, around a fifth occurring once. Study-wide results and caveats: Identical TCR molecules can share a barcode, and this sharing could underestimate highly expanded clone sizes.

The TCR originated in a human donor in good health. Some libraries in this study had Jurkat cell RNA spiked in. V and J are TRBV11-2 and TRBJ2-5, with 9 bases matching TRBD2. Material for sequencing was naive CD8+ T cells from blood, with Jurkat cell RNA spiked in. The subset was: FACS-sorted CD8+CD4-CCR7+CD45RA+ naive T cells. In nucleotides, the CDR3 is TGTGCCAGCAGAACATGGGGCGGGGGGGCCCCCCACCAAGAGACCCAGTACTTC. Translated: CASRTWGGGAPHQETQYF. The variable domain in full, with the rest retrieved from reference TRBV11-2 and TRBJ2-5, is EAGVAQSPRYKIIEKRQSVAFWCNPISGHATLYWYQQILGQGPKLLIQFQNNGVVDDSQLPKDRFSAERLKGVDSTLKIQPAKLEDSAVYLCASRTWGGGAPHQETQYFGPGTRLLVL.